The rows below give T cell receptor beta chains drawn from one sample of a study of blood T cell repertoires in COVID-19. The protocol was immunoSEQ multiplex PCR, while the TCRdb copy is restricted to in-frame clones and leaves out a portion. The table lists over 110,000 clones, roughly 84% of them singletons, with less than 7% in the top ten. The sample was PBMCs or T cells enriched from blood (not recorded which). These receptors all come from a man aged 40-55 years with acute COVID-19. Both conserved end residues are part of each CDR3. A D gene is named only where the DNA matches it firmly. The size field is filled for only some rows; it gives once, few, many or a size class.

CDR3nt	CDR3aa	j_gene	v_gene	len	d_gene	abundance
TGTGCCAGTAGTATATCGGCAGGGGCCAGGTCACCCCTCCACTTT	CASSISAGARSPLHF	TRBJ1-6	TRBV19	15	-	-
TGTGCCAGCAGCCTGACAGGGGGCCTATACGAGCAGTACTTC	CASSLTGGLYEQYF	TRBJ2-7	TRBV9	14	TRBD1	once
TGTGCCATCAGTGAGGGGGGGGTCAATGAAAAACTGTTTTTT	CAISEGGVNEKLFF	TRBJ1-4	TRBV10-3	14	-	-
TGTGCTAGTGTCCCACCAGGGGGTGTACCCCTCCACTTT	CASVPPGGVPLHF	TRBJ1-6	TRBV12-5	13	TRBD1	-
TGTGCCAGCACCACCATACGGGGGGCGCGTTTTGGCTACACCTTC	CASTTIRGARFGYTF	TRBJ1-2	TRBV6-5	15	-	-
TGTGCCAGTAGTATTGGGTGGCTAGCGGGAGTTAATGAGCAGTTCTTC	CASSIGWLAGVNEQFF	TRBJ2-1	TRBV19	16	TRBD2	-
TGCGCCAGCCGCGATCTGACACGATCTGGAAACACCATATATTTT	CASRDLTRSGNTIYF	TRBJ1-3	TRBV5-1	15	-	few
TGTGCCAGCAGGGGACAGATCTTTTACTCCTACAATGAGCAGTTCTTC	CASRGQIFYSYNEQFF	TRBJ2-1	TRBV7-9	16	TRBD1	-
TGTGCCAGCAGCCAAGCCAGCGGGGGCTTCGCCGGGGAGCTGTTTTTT	CASSQASGGFAGELFF	TRBJ2-2	TRBV3-1/TRBV3-2	16	TRBD2	-
TGTGCCAGTAGTATCAGGGGGTTGTGGCACGAGCAGTACTTC	CASSIRGLWHEQYF	TRBJ2-7	TRBV19	14	TRBD1	-
TGTGCCAGCTCACGACTAGCGGAAATCCAAGAGACCCAGTACTTC	CASSRLAEIQETQYF	TRBJ2-5	TRBV18	15	TRBD2	-
TGTGCCAGCTCACCATTACAAGTCGGGGGAATCGGTTCTGGGGCCAACGTCCTGACTTTC	CASSPLQVGGIGSGANVLTF	TRBJ2-6	TRBV18	20	-	-
TGTGCCAGCAGCCACCTGACAGGGGGCGGGAGTGAAAAACTGTTTTTT	CASSHLTGGGSEKLFF	TRBJ1-4	TRBV3-1/TRBV3-2	16	TRBD1	once
TGCGCCAGCAGCCAAGATCTAGCGGGGGGCACCTACAATGAGCAGTTCTTC	CASSQDLAGGTYNEQFF	TRBJ2-1	TRBV4-3	17	TRBD2	once
TGTGCCAGCAGCCCCCGGGAGGCAAGCTCCTATAATTCACCCCTCCACTTT	CASSPREASSYNSPLHF	TRBJ1-6	TRBV7-6	17	-	few
TGTGCCAGCAGCTTAGGGACTAGCGGGCAGGTGGAGACCCAGTACTTC	CASSLGTSGQVETQYF	TRBJ2-5	TRBV13	16	TRBD2	-
TGTGCCATCAGTGAGTCGAGTGAGACCCAGTACTTC	CAISESSETQYF	TRBJ2-5	TRBV10-3	12	-	-
TGCGCCAGCAGCCAAGGAGGGGGCGGGCCACAACGATTCGAGCAGTACTTC	CASSQGGGGPQRFEQYF	TRBJ2-7	TRBV4-1	17	TRBD1	-
TGTGCCAGCCTCGGATGGGACAGGGGGCAAGAGACCCAGTACTTC	CASLGWDRGQETQYF	TRBJ2-5	TRBV27	15	TRBD1	-
TGTGCCAGCAGCGTATACGCGGGACAGGGGAACACTGAAGCTTTCTTT	CASSVYAGQGNTEAFF	TRBJ1-1	TRBV9	16	TRBD1	once
TGTGCCAGTAGTCCCACCGTAGAAGATACGCAGTATTTT	CASSPTVEDTQYF	TRBJ2-3	TRBV19	13	-	-
TGTGCCAGCAGTCGCCCTACTAGCGGGGGGGCAGATACGCAGTATTTT	CASSRPTSGGADTQYF	TRBJ2-3	TRBV6-2/TRBV6-3	16	TRBD2	-
TGTGCCAGCAGCGTACCACAGGGTAACTATGGCTACACCTTC	CASSVPQGNYGYTF	TRBJ1-2	TRBV4-2	14	-	once
TGTGCCAGCAGTTCCTACGGACGACAGGGGGCGCGGAGCTATGGCTACACCTTC	CASSSYGRQGARSYGYTF	TRBJ1-2	TRBV27	18	TRBD1	-
TGTGCCAGCACTAGTGGGTTACAAAACTACGAGCAGTACTTC	CASTSGLQNYEQYF	TRBJ2-7	TRBV2	14	-	-
TGCGCCAGCAGCTTGGTCCCAGGCGACGCCTATCAGCCCCAGCATTTT	CASSLVPGDAYQPQHF	TRBJ1-5	TRBV5-1	16	-	-
TGTGCCAGCGAGGGCAGATTCTACAATGAGCAGTTCTTC	CASEGRFYNEQFF	TRBJ2-1	TRBV12-3/TRBV12-4	13	-	-
TGTGCCAGCAGTTGGGACAGCCAAGAGACCCAGTACTTC	CASSWDSQETQYF	TRBJ2-5	TRBV27	13	TRBD1	-
TGTGCCAGCAGTACTTTGCAGGGCAAAAGCCAGCCCCAGCATTTT	CASSTLQGKSQPQHF	TRBJ1-5	TRBV6-5	15	-	-
TGTGCCAGCAGGGGACAGGCTGAAAAACTGTTTTTT	CASRGQAEKLFF	TRBJ1-4	TRBV28	12	TRBD1	-
TGTGCCAGCAGTTACGATCGGGACTCCTACGAGCAGTACTTC	CASSYDRDSYEQYF	TRBJ2-7	TRBV6-5	14	-	-
TGTGCCAGCAGCTCTCGGGAAGGGCCGAACTCCTACGAGCAGTACTTC	CASSSREGPNSYEQYF	TRBJ2-7	TRBV7-9	16	-	few
TGTGCCAGCAGTTTCAGGGCCAGCTCCTACAATGAGCAGTTCTTC	CASSFRASSYNEQFF	TRBJ2-1	TRBV7-2	15	-	many
TGTGCCAGCAGCCGGGGACAGAACACTGAAGCTTTCTTT	CASSRGQNTEAFF	TRBJ1-1	TRBV5-4	13	-	-
TGTGCCAGCACCGACCCAGGGCTGGGTGGCTACACCTTC	CASTDPGLGGYTF	TRBJ1-2	TRBV7-9	13	-	-
TGTGCCAGCAGCAAAGTGGGACAAACCTACGAGCAGTACTTC	CASSKVGQTYEQYF	TRBJ2-7	TRBV21-1	14	-	-
TGTGCCAGCAGTTACGGGGCGGGGTGGGGGGAGCTGTTTTTT	CASSYGAGWGELFF	TRBJ2-2	TRBV6-5	14	-	-
TGCAGCGTGGAGGTTGGGGAGTACAATGAGCAGTTCTTC	CSVEVGEYNEQFF	TRBJ2-1	TRBV29-1	13	-	-
TGCAGTGCTAGTCAGGCGGGGCTCAACACTGAAGCTTTCTTT	CSASQAGLNTEAFF	TRBJ1-1	TRBV20-1	14	-	once
TGTGCCAGCAGTTTATACAGGGGCCCGAAGGGTGGCTACACCTTC	CASSLYRGPKGGYTF	TRBJ1-2	TRBV27	15	TRBD1	-